Shown below are 9 T cell receptor beta chains from a single sample sequenced in a study of somatic mutations in cytotoxic T cells in rheumatoid arthritis. The table came from immunoSEQ multiplex PCR; TCRdb's copy has only in-frame clones and leaves some out. This sample has about 14,000 clones, with just under 80% found just once. The sample comprised CD8+ T cells sorted from blood. The receptors shown here come from an adult with rheumatoid arthritis.

The chain uses TRBV9 and TRBJ1-4, with 11 bases lining up with TRBD1. Unmatched junction bases numbered 4, after V lost 4 bases and J lost 5 bases. The CDR3 is 15 amino acids. Looked up from germline, CDR1 is SGDLS and CDR2 is YYNGEE. CDR3 residues: CASSTGTGGNEKLFF. CDR3 in DNA: TGTGCCAGCAGCACTGGGACAGGGGGAAATGAAAAACTGTTTTTT.

The V gene is TRBV5-6, the J gene TRBJ2-3, with TRBD2 matching 11 bases. Germline V gives CDR1 SGHDT, CDR2 YYEEEE. With V trimmed by 3 bases and J by 4 bases, 10 bases remained unmatched. The CDR3 loop spans 17 amino acids. The CDR3 protein is CASSSNSGGAWADTQYF. CDR3 nucleotide sequence: TGTGCCAGCAGCTCAAATAGCGGGGGGGCCTGGGCAGATACGCAGTATTTT.

The chain uses TRBV9 and TRBJ2-2; 8 positions match TRBD1. V was clipped by 4 bases and J by 1 base; unmatched bases: 6. This CDR3 contains 16 residues. The germline gives CDR1 SGDLS, CDR2 YYNGEE. CDR3 sequence: CASSLGTGRNTGELFF. The CDR3 DNA is TGTGCCAGCAGCCTCGGGACAGGCCGGAACACCGGGGAGCTGTTTTTT.

The V gene is TRBV5-1, the J gene TRBJ2-7; D is possibly TRBD2 (6 bases). The germline V gene encodes CDR1 SGHRS and CDR2 YFSETQ. Trimming pared 4 bases from V and 3 bases from J, leaving 29 bases between. This CDR3 has 19 amino acids. The CDR3 coding sequence is TGCGCCAGCAGCCTATTTCCATCAGGCCGGGACTCTAACTTCTACGAGCAGTACTTC. Its protein is CASSLFPSGRDSNFYEQYF.

J is TRBJ1-1 and V is TRBV27; 8 nucleotides match TRBD1. The V segment lost 5 bases and the J segment 3 bases; nucleotides outside the gene matches: 8. The germline CDR1 and CDR2 sequences are MNHEY and SMNVEV (reference sequence). The CDR3 covers 15 residues. DNA for the CDR3: TGTGCCAGCAGTCCACAGGGGGTCGTGGACACTGAAGCTTTCTTT. Its translation is CASSPQGVVDTEAFF.

The chain has TRBV28 and TRBJ1-4; possible D gene TRBD1, 6 bases. Germline V CDR1 and CDR2: MDHEN, SYDVKM. The CDR3 spans 14 residues. V lost 7 bases and J 1 base, leaving 10 bases between the germline ends. In DNA form, the CDR3 reads TGTGCCAGCACTCGGGGGCGAACTAATGAAAAACTGTTTTTT. Encoded protein: CASTRGRTNEKLFF.

V is TRBV7-3 and J is TRBJ2-6; D may be TRBD1 (6 bases). The CDR3 length is 17 residues. Trimming removed 1 base from V and 3 bases from J, with 13 bases in between. Germline CDR1 reads SGHTA; CDR2 reads FQGTGA. CDR3 residues: CASSLIRGRRGANVLTF. DNA of the CDR3: TGTGCCAGCAGCTTAATCAGGGGTCGGCGTGGGGCCAACGTCCTGACTTTC.

The chain has TRBV10-3 and TRBJ2-1, with TRBD2 matching over 10 bases. This CDR3 has 14 residues. Per the germline V gene, CDR1 is ENHRY and CDR2 is SYGVKD. With V trimmed by 4 bases and J by 8 bases, 5 bases remained unmatched. Written as DNA, the CDR3 is TGTGCCATCAGTGCACTAGCGGGATCAGATGAGCAGTTCTTC. Protein sequence: CAISALAGSDEQFF.

The V and J genes are TRBV30 and TRBJ2-5; TRBD2 matches 8 bases. CDR1 and CDR2 from the germline V gene are GTSNPN and SVGIG (reference sequence). Trimming removed 3 bases from V and 5 bases from J; junction bases left unmatched: 14. The CDR3 is 16 amino acids. CDR3 sequence (DNA): TGTGCCTGGAGGGGCCCTTGGAGCGGGGGTGGTGAGACCCAGTACTTC. Amino acids: CAWRGPWSGGGETQYF.